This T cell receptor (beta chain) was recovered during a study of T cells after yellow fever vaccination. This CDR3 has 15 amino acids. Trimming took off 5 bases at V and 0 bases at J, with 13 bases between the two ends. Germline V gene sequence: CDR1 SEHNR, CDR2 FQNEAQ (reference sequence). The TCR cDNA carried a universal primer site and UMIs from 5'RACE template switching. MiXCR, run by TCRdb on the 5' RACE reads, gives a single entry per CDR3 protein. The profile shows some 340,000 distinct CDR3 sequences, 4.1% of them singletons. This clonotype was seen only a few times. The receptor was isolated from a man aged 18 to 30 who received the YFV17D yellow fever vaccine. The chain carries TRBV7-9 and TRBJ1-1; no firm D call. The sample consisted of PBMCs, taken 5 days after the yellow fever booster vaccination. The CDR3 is CASSPVRGVNTEAFF. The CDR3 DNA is TGTGCCAGCAGCCCGGTCCGGGGTGTGAACACTGAAGCTTTCTTT.